This T cell receptor (beta chain) comes out of a study of cytomegalovirus exposure and HLA in healthy donors. A multiplex PCR was run with 60 Vbeta primers and 13 Jbeta primers. The protocol was immunoSEQ multiplex PCR, while the TCRdb copy is restricted to in-frame clones and leaves out a portion. The sample lists roughly 160,000 clones; 75% to 80% were seen once. Study results and caveats: Indistinguishable V segments, including TRBV6-2 and TRBV6-3, were excluded. Later on, an analysis found that several of the most significant clusters appeared to be linked to common viral pathogens, which included parvovirus B19. Later examination showed HLA-associated TCR beta chains had greater clonal expansion than equally common others.

Turning to this clone: The antigen is undetermined.

Germline trimming cut 6 bases from V and 3 bases from J; bases unmatched to any gene: 3. Germline CDR1 reads MNHNY; CDR2 reads SVGAGI (reference sequence). The CDR3 spans 14 residues. Sequences were obtained from PBMCs. This sequence originates from a man in his fifties or sixties in good health and CMV-seropositive. V gene TRBV6-6 combines with J gene TRBJ1-2; 11 nucleotides align to TRBD1. The CDR3 DNA sequence: TGTGCCAGCAGACAGGGACAGGGGGACTATGGCTACACCTTC. The encoded protein is CASRQGQGDYGYTF.